Each of the 21 T cell receptor beta chains below was sequenced from the same sample in a study of CD8+ T cells in alopecia areata. RNA extraction and reverse transcription yielded cDNA as sequencing template. The data were produced by immunoSEQ multiplex PCR, yet TCRdb's version contains in-frame clones alone and is incomplete. The sample holds over 85,000 clones, 40% to 55% seen once. Sequenced input: CD4+ T cells sorted from blood. The receptors shown here come from a human donor with alopecia areata.

This clone was observed a single time. The chain uses TRBV18 and TRBJ1-2, with D uncertain. Germline CDR1 and CDR2: KGHSH and LQKENI. The germline V and J ends were trimmed by 6 bases and 4 bases, with 12 bases remaining between them. CDR3 length: 13 residues. The CDR3 here is CASSTNGFYGYTF. CDR3 DNA sequence: TGTGCCAGCTCGACAAACGGTTTCTATGGCTACACCTTC.

The J gene is TRBJ2-7, the V gene TRBV5-1, with D tentatively TRBD1 (6 bases). The CDR3 has 14 residues. Trimming took 0 bases from V and 1 from J, leaving 8 bases between them. Germline CDR1 is SGHRS and CDR2 is YFSETQ. The CDR3 DNA reads as TGCGCCAGCAGCTTGGGGACAGTTTCCTACGAGCAGTACTTC. It encodes CASSLGTVSYEQYF.

The J gene is TRBJ1-2, the V gene TRBV29-1; 7 positions match TRBD1. CDR3 size: 14 residues. Looked up from germline, CDR1 is SQVTM and CDR2 is ANQGSEA. V dropped 0 bases and J dropped 4; count of bases not matched to a gene: 5. DNA for the CDR3: TGCAGCGTTGAAGATCTGGCAGGGGGCTATGGCTACACCTTC. Its protein product is CSVEDLAGGYGYTF.

This clone was seen only a few times. The chain couples TRBV23-1 to TRBJ2-5; 9 nucleotides match TRBD1. TRBV23-1 is annotated as an ORF whose role is uncertain. The ends lost 4 bases at V and 4 bases at J; junction bases unmatched: 7. The CDR3 runs 15 residues. DNA of the CDR3: TGCGCCAGCAGTCGAGACAGGGGGGGAGCAGAGACCCAGTACTTC. Its translation is CASSRDRGGAETQYF.

The V gene is TRBV30, the J gene TRBJ2-5, with 7 bases identical to TRBD2. This CDR3 contains 14 residues. J gave up 5 bases and V 3 bases, and 9 bases lay outside the gene matches. Looked up from germline, CDR1 is GTSNPN and CDR2 is SVGIG (reference sequence). This CDR3 reads CAWRTGGRVETQYF. The CDR3 DNA is TGTGCCTGGAGGACTGGCGGGAGAGTGGAGACCCAGTACTTC.

V is TRBV29-1 and J is TRBJ2-5, with 8 bases matching TRBD1. The CDR3 is 13 residues long. Germline CDR1 reads SQVTM; CDR2 reads ANQGSEA. Trimming took 3 bases from V and 2 from J; bases not matched to a gene: 2. The CDR3 sequence is CSVDRQGQETQYF. The CDR3 DNA reads TGCAGCGTTGACAGACAGGGGCAAGAGACCCAGTACTTC.

This clone was seen more than once but under ten times. The J gene is TRBJ2-3, the V gene TRBV29-1, with 8 bases identical to TRBD2. Germline V gene sequence: CDR1 SQVTM, CDR2 ANQGSEA. The CDR3 runs 14 residues. J gave up 3 bases and V 8 bases, and 10 bases lay outside the gene matches. Written as DNA, the CDR3 is TGCAGCCTACACCCGAGCGGGAGTACAGATACGCAGTATTTT. This encodes CSLHPSGSTDTQYF.

The chain has TRBV4-3 and TRBJ2-7; D is uncertain. V gave up 5 bases and J gave up 5 bases, with 13 bases separating them. The germline gives CDR1 LGHNA, CDR2 YSLEER. This CDR3 is 13 amino acids long. The chain's CDR3 is CASSYRGTNEQYF. The CDR3 DNA reads as TGCGCCAGCAGCTACAGAGGCACAAACGAGCAGTACTTC.

Here the CDR3 reads CAWSVGSGNTEAFF. CDR3 coding DNA: TGTGCCTGGAGTGTAGGCAGTGGAAACACTGAAGCTTTCTTT. The chain has TRBV30 and TRBJ1-1, with D unresolved. Germline loops: CDR1 GTSNPN, CDR2 SVGIG (reference sequence). The CDR3 has 14 amino acids. Trimming shortened V by 0 bases and J by 2 bases, and 10 bases separated the two germline ends.

This clone was seen a handful of times. The rearrangement links TRBV29-1 to TRBJ2-3; D assignment may be TRBD1 or TRBD2 (5 bases each). The CDR3 is made up of 12 amino acids. Germline-derived CDR1 and CDR2 are SQVTM and ANQGSEA. V was pared by 1 base and J by 9 bases, with 11 bases between. The CDR3 nucleotides are TGCAGCGTTGAAGTAGGGGCTAGCACGCAGTATTTT. This sequence encodes CSVEVGASTQYF.

This clone came up a few times. V and J are TRBV4-1 and TRBJ2-3; TRBD1 or TRBD2 may be the D gene (5 bases each). The CDR3 length is 15 residues. V lost 0 bases and J lost 8, with 15 bases in between. CDR1 is MGHRA and CDR2 is YSYEKL in the germline V gene. CDR3 nucleotide sequence: TGCGCCAGCAGCCAAGAACCTCAGGGCCGGGGTACGCAGTATTTT. Translated: CASSQEPQGRGTQYF.

V and J are TRBV18 and TRBJ2-1; 7 bases align to TRBD1. In germline, CDR1 is KGHSH, CDR2 LQKENI. J was trimmed by 2 bases and V by 4 bases; bases with no gene match: 8. This CDR3 spans 16 amino acids. The CDR3 sequence is CASSLGQVRTYNEQFF. CDR3 DNA: TGTGCCAGCTCACTCGGACAGGTGAGGACCTACAATGAGCAGTTCTTC.

The chain recombines TRBV9 with TRBJ2-5; D not resolved. Between the trimmed V and J ends, which lost 2 bases and 4 bases, there was a span of 15 bases. The CDR3 has 15 amino acids. The germline V gene encodes CDR1 SGDLS and CDR2 YYNGEE. The CDR3 protein is CASSVGNSGAETQYF. The DNA of the CDR3 is TGTGCCAGCAGCGTGGGAAACTCAGGCGCAGAGACCCAGTACTTC.

This clone was seen just once. The V gene is TRBV2, the J gene TRBJ2-7, with a weak D call TRBD2 (6 bases). CDR3 length: 13 residues. CDR1 is SNHLY, CDR2 FYNNEI, per germline. V dropped 4 bases and J dropped 6 bases, with 13 bases sitting between them. The CDR3: CASSVWGESEQYF. CDR3 sequence (DNA): TGTGCCAGCAGTGTGTGGGGGGAGAGCGAGCAGTACTTC.

To note about this clone: The germline gene is not matched at one end of the junction; a read error may be the cause. The chain is built from TRBV5-1 and TRBJ2-7, with a weak D call TRBD2 (5 bases). Germline V gene sequence: CDR1 SGHRS, CDR2 YFSETQ. This CDR3 region has 12 residues. In DNA, the CDR3 is TGCGCCAGCAGCTTGGCTGGTGGGGAGCGGTACTTC. Residues: CASSLAGGERYF.

This clone has only a few counts. The chain is built from TRBV29-1 and TRBJ2-5; TRBD1 might be the D (5 bases). Germline V gene data show CDR1 as SQVTM and CDR2 as ANQGSEA. The CDR3 is 12 amino acids. Trimming removed 4 bases at V and 1 base at J, with 7 bases between. The CDR3, as DNA: TGCAGCGTTGTCGACAGCCAAGAGACCCAGTACTTC. This sequence encodes CSVVDSQETQYF.

The rearrangement joins TRBV5-1 to TRBJ1-1; possibly TRBD1 for D (5 bases). The CDR3 covers 14 residues. CDR1 SGHRS and CDR2 YFSETQ come from the germline V gene. Trimming left V 4 bases short and J 1 base short, with 11 bases between. The CDR3 reads CASSPGPQNTEAFF. CDR3 sequence (DNA): TGCGCCAGCAGCCCGGGACCGCAGAACACTGAAGCTTTCTTT.

This chain links TRBV30 with TRBJ2-5; D ambiguous. Trimming left V 5 bases short and J 5 bases short, with 15 bases between. This CDR3 region has 13 residues. Germline CDR1 GTSNPN, CDR2 SVGIG (reference sequence). CDR3 coding DNA: TGTGCCTGGTGTATCGGCGGAGAGGAGACCCAGTACTTC. It is translated as CAWCIGGEETQYF.

This clone was detected only once. In nucleotides, the CDR3 is TGTGCCTGGAGTCGCCGGGACAGGTCTTATGGCTACACCTTC. Protein product: CAWSRRDRSYGYTF. The V and J genes are TRBV30 and TRBJ1-2; 8 bases match TRBD1. With 2 bases clipped from V and 5 bases from J, the junction kept 7 bases outside the gene matches. The CDR3 loop spans 14 amino acids. Germline CDR1 reads GTSNPN; CDR2 reads SVGIG (reference sequence). Variable domain in full (rest from reference TRBV30 and TRBJ1-2): SQTIHQWPATLVQPVGSPLSLECTVEGTSNPNLYWYRQAAGRGLQLLFYSVGIGQISSEVPQNLSASRPQDRQFILSSKKLLLSDSGFYLCAWSRRDRSYGYTFGSGTRLTVV.

The rearrangement joins TRBV30 to TRBJ1-3, with no clear D. V was pared by 3 bases and J by 4 bases, with 7 bases between. This CDR3 spans 12 amino acids. From germline, CDR1 is GTSNPN and CDR2 SVGIG (reference sequence). The CDR3 coding sequence is TGTGCCTGGAGAAAATTGGGAAACACCATATATTTT. This translates into CAWRKLGNTIYF. Full variable domain (rest looked up from reference TRBV30 and TRBJ1-3): SQTIHQWPATLVQPVGSPLSLECTVEGTSNPNLYWYRQAAGRGLQLLFYSVGIGQISSEVPQNLSASRPQDRQFILSSKKLLLSDSGFYLCAWRKLGNTIYFGEGSWLTVV.

Of note for this clone: The same CDR3 can be traced to other DNA sequences in this sample. The gene calls are TRBV29-1 and TRBJ2-2; D is uncertain. CDR3 length equals 11 residues. Germline assignment: CDR1 SQVTM and CDR2 ANQGSEA. V shed 6 bases and J shed 1 base, with 3 bases lying between them. This chain's CDR3 is CSVLNTGELFF. DNA of the CDR3: TGCAGCGTACTGAACACCGGGGAGCTGTTTTTT.